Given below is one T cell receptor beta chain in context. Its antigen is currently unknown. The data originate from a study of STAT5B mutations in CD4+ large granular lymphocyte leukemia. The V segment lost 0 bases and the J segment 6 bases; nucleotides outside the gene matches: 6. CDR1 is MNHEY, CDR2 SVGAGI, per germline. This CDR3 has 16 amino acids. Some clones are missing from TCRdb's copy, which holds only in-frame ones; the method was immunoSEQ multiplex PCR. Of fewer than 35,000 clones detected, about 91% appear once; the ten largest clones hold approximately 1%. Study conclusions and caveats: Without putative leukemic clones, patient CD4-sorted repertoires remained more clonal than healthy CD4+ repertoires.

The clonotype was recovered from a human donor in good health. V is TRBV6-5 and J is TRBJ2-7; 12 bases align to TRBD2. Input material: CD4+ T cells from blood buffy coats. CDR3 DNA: TGTGCCAGCAGTTACTCCCGACTAGCGGGAGTGATCGAGCAGTACTTC. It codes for CASSYSRLAGVIEQYF.